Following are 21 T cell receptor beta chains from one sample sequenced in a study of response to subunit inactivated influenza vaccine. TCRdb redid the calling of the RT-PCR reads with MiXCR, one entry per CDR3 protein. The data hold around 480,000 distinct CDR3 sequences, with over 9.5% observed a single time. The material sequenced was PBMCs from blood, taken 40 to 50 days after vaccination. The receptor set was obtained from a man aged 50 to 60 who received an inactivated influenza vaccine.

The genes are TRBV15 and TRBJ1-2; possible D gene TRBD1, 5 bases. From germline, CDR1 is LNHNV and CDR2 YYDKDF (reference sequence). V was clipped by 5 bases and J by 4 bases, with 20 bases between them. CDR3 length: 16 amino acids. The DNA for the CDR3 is TGTGCCACCAGCCCCGGCCAGGGCAGGGAGGGCTATGGCTACACCTTC. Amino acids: CATSPGQGREGYGYTF.

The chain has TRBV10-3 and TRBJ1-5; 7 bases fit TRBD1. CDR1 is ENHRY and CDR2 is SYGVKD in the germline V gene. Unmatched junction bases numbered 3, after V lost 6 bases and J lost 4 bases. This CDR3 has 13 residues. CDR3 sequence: CAISGQENQPQHF. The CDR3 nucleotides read TGTGCCATCAGCGGACAGGAGAATCAGCCCCAGCATTTT.

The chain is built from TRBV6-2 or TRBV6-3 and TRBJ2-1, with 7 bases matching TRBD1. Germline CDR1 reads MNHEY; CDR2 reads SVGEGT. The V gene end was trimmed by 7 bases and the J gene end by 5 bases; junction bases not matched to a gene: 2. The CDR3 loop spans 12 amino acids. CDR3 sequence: CASTDRDNEQFF. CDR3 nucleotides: TGTGCCAGCACTGACAGGGACAATGAGCAGTTCTTC.

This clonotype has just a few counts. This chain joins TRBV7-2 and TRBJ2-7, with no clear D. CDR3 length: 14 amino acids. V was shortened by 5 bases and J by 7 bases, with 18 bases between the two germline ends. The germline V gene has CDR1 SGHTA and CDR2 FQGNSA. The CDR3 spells CASSPTHLRNEQYF. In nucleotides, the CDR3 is TGTGCCAGCAGCCCCACGCACTTACGGAATGAGCAGTACTTC.

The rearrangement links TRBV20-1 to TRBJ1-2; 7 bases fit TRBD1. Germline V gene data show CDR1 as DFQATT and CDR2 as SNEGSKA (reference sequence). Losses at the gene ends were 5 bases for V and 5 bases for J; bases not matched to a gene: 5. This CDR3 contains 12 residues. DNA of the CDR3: TGCAGTGCTCCGGACAGGAATTATGGCTACACCTTC. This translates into CSAPDRNYGYTF.

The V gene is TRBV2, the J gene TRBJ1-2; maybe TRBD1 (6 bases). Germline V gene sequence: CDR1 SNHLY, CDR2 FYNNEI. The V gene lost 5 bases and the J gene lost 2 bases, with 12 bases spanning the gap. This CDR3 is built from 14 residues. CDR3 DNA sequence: TGTGCCAGCAGTCCACAGGGCCGAAACTATGGCTACACCTTC. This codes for CASSPQGRNYGYTF.

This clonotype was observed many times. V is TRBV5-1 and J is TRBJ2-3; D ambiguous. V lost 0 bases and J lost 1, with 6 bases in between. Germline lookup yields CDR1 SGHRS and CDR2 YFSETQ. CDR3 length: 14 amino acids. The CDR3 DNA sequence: TGCGCCAGCAGCTTGGCGTCAGGCACAGATACGCAGTATTTT. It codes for CASSLASGTDTQYF.

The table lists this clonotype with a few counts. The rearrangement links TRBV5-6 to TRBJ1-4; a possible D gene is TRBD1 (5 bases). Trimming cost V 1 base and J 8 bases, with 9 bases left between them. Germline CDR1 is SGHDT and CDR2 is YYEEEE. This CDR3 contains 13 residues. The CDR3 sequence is CASSLRRGEKLFF. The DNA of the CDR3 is TGTGCCAGCAGCTTGAGGCGGGGCGAAAAACTGTTTTTT.

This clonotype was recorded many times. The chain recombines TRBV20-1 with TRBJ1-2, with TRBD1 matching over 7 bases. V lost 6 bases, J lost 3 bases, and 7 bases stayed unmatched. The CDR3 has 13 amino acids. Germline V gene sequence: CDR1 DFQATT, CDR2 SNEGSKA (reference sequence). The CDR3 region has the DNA TGCAGTGCGCGTACAGGGGCCGACTATGGCTACACCTTC. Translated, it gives CSARTGADYGYTF.

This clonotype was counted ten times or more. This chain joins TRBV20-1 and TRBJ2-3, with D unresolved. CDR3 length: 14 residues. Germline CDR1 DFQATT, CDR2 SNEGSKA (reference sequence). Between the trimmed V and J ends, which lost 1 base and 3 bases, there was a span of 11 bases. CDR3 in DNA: TGCAGTGCTAGAGTGCCGGACGGTACAGATACGCAGTATTTT. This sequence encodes CSARVPDGTDTQYF.

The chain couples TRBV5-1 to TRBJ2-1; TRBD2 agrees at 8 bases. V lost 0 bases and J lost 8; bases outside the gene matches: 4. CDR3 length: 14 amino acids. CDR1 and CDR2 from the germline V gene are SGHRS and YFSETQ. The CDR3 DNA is TGCGCCAGCAGCTTGGGGCAGCGGGGGTATGAGCAGTTCTTC. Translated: CASSLGQRGYEQFF.

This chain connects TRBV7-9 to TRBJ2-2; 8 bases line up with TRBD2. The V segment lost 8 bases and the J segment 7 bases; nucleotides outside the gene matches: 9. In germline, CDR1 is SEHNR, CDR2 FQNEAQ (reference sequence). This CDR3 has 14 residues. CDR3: CASLVAGGIGELFF. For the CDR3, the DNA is TGTGCCAGCCTGGTGGCGGGGGGCATCGGGGAGCTGTTTTTT.

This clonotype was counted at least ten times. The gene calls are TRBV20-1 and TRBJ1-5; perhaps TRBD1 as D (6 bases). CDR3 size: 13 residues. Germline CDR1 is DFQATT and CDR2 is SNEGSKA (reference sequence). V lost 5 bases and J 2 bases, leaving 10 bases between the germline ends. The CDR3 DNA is TGCAGTGCTGGGGGCGCCGGCAATCAGCCCCAGCATTTT. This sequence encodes CSAGGAGNQPQHF.

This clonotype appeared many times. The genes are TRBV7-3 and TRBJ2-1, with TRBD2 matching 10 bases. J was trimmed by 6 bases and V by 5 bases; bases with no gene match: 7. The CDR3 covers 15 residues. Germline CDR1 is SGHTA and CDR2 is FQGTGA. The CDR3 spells CASSALAGVGNEQFF. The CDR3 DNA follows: TGTGCCAGCAGCGCCCTAGCGGGAGTTGGCAATGAGCAGTTCTTC.

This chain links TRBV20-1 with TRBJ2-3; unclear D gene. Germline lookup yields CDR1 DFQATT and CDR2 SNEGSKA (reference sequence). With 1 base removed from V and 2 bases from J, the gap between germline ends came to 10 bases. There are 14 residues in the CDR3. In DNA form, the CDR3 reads TGCAGTGCTAGAGGGGCCGGGCTCACAGATACGCAGTATTTT. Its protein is CSARGAGLTDTQYF.

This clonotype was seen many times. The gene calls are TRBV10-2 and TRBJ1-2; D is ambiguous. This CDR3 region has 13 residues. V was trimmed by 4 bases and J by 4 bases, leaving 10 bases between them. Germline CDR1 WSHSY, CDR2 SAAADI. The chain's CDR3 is CASSGLGIYGYTF. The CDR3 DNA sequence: TGCGCCAGCAGTGGTCTGGGGATCTATGGCTACACCTTC.

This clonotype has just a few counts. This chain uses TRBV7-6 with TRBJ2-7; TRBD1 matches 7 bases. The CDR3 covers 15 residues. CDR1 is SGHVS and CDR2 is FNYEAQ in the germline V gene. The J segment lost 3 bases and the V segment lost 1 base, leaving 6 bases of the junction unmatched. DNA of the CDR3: TGTGCCAGCAGCTTAGAACCAGGGGGTATCTACGAGCAGTACTTC. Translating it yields CASSLEPGGIYEQYF. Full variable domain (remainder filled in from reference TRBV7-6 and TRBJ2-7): GAGVSQSPRYKVTKRGQDVALRCDPISGHVSLYWYRQALGQGPEFLTYFNYEAQQDKSGLPNDRFSAERPEGSISTLTIQRTEQRDSAMYRCASSLEPGGIYEQYFGPGTRLTVT.

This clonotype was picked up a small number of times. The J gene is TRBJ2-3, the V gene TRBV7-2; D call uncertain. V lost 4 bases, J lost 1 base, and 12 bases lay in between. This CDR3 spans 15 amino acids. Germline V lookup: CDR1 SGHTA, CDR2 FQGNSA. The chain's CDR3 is CASSSQGIRTDTQYF. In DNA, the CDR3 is TGTGCCAGCAGCTCCCAAGGGATCCGCACAGATACGCAGTATTTT.

The CDR3 DNA reads as TGCGCCAGCAGCCAGATAAAGGGGCGAGGAGAGACCCAGTACTTC. Amino acid sequence: CASSQIKGRGETQYF. This rearrangement joins TRBV5-1 to TRBJ2-5, with D tentatively TRBD1 (5 bases). Trimming left V 4 bases short and J 4 bases short, with 17 bases between. Germline CDR1 reads SGHRS; CDR2 reads YFSETQ. The CDR3 loop spans 15 amino acids. The full variable domain, in which reference TRBV5-1 and TRBJ2-5 provide the parts outside the CDR3, is KAGVTQTPRYLIKTRGQQVTLSCSPISGHRSVSWYQQTPGQGLQFLFEYFSETQRNKGNFPGRFSGRQFSNSRSEMNVSTLELGDSALYLCASSQIKGRGETQYFGPGTRLLVL.

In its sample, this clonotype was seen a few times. As DNA, the CDR3 is TGTGCCACCAGAGGCGGAACGGACTTCCAAGAGACCCAGTACTTC. Protein sequence: CATRGGTDFQETQYF. J is TRBJ2-5 and V is TRBV24-1; possibly TRBD2 for D (5 bases). The CDR3 totals 15 residues. V was pared by 7 bases and J by 1 base, with 15 bases between. CDR1 and CDR2 from the germline V gene are KGHDR and SFDVKD.

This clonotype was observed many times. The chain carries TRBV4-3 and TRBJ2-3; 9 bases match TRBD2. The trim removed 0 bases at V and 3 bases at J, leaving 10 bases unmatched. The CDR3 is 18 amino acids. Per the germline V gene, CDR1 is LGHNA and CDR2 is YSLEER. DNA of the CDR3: TGCGCCAGCAGCCAAGAATTTTTTAGCGGGGGAGCTACAGATACGCAGTATTTT. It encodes CASSQEFFSGGATDTQYF.